The sequence of this T cell receptor beta chain was determined in a study of T cells after yellow fever vaccination. Broader study findings: Only a small proportion of the clonotypes turned up in both the CD4 and the CD8 compartments, likely arising from convergent recombination.

As to this clonotype: Its specificity is not known.

UMIs and a universal primer site were added when TCR cDNA was made by 5'RACE template switching. In TCRdb, the 5' RACE reads were re-called with MiXCR into one record per CDR3 protein. This table holds 160,000 or so distinct CDR3 sequences, under 7.5% found once. The receptor was isolated from a man between 18 and 29 years old who received the YFV17D yellow fever vaccine. The input for sequencing was CD4+ T cells sorted from PBMCs, taken 4 to 5 days after the first yellow fever vaccination.

CDR3 nucleotides: TGCAGTGCTAGAGTGGGCGGGAACAGCAATCAGCCCCAGCATTTT. Protein product: CSARVGGNSNQPQHF. This chain uses TRBV20-1 with TRBJ1-5, with D uncertain. V dropped 1 base and J dropped 1 base, with 11 bases sitting between them. CDR3 length equals 15 residues. Germline CDR1 and CDR2: DFQATT and SNEGSKA (reference sequence).